This entry features one T cell receptor (beta chain) sequence. The sample is drawn from a study of blood T cell repertoires in COVID-19. Study as a whole: Whether acute or convalescent, the COVID-19 samples came from the United States, Italy and Spain. From T cells, B-cell-depleted T cells, or PBMCs came the material, which was cDNA or gDNA.

Trimming removed 1 base from V and 0 bases from J, with 10 bases in between. This CDR3 spans 16 amino acids. The germline gives CDR1 KGHDR, CDR2 SFDVKD. The study drew participants aged 18 to 89 years from 20 to 30 US areas. A COVID-19 case was met by exposed participants within 2 weeks before study entry. This table comes from immunoSEQ multiplex PCR, and its TCRdb copy is limited to in-frame clones, with some not included. The sample includes a few hundred thousand clones, 70% to 90% of them seen just once. The V gene is TRBV24-1, the J gene TRBJ2-3; D might be TRBD2 (7 bases). The receptor was isolated from a woman between 18 and 29 years old who had been exposed to COVID-19. Source material: PBMCs or T cells enriched from blood (not recorded which). Here the CDR3 DNA reads TGTGCCACCAGTGATTTAGGGAGGGGGAGCACAGATACGCAGTATTTT. This codes for CATSDLGRGSTDTQYF.